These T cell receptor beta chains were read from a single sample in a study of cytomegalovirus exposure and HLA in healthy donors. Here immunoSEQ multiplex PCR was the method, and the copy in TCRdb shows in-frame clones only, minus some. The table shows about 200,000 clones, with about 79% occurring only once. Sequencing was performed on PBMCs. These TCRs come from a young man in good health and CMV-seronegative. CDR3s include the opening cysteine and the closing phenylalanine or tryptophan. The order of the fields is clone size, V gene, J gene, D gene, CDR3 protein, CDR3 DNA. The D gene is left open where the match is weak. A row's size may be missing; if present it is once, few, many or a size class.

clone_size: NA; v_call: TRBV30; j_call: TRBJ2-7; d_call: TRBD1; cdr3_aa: CAWGTGTTTYEQYF; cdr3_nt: TGTGCCTGGGGGACAGGAACAACGACCTACGAGCAGTACTTC
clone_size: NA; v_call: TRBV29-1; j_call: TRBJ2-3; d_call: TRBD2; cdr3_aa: CSVVEGGGGGNTQYF; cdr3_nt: TGCAGCGTCGTTGAGGGGGGCGGCGGGGGGAATACGCAGTATTTT
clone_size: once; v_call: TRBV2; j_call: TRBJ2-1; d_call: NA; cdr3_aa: CASRDTDNNEQFF; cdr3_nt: TGTGCCAGCAGGGATACGGACAACAATGAGCAGTTCTTC
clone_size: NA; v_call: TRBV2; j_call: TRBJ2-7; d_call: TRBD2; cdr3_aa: CASSVVAGEGEQYF; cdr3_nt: TGTGCCAGCAGTGTAGTAGCGGGAGAGGGCGAGCAGTACTTC
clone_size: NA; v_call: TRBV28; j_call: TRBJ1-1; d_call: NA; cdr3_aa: CASTPGDTNTEAFF; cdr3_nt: TGTGCCAGCACCCCCGGGGACACAAACACTGAAGCTTTCTTT
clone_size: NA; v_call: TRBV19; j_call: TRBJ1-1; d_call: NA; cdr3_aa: CASSRDMVTEAFF; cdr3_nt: TGTGCCAGTAGTCGAGACATGGTCACTGAAGCTTTCTTT
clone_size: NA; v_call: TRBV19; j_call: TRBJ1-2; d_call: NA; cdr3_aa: CASSPPTGYGYTF; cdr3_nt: TGTGCCAGTAGTCCTCCGACAGGATATGGCTACACCTTC
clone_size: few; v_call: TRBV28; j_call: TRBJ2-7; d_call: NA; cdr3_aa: CASSEHQGEVYEQYF; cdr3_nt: TGTGCCAGCAGCGAACATCAGGGCGAGGTGTACGAGCAGTACTTC
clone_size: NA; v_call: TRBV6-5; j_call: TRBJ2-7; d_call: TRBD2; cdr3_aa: CASKASGVYEQYF; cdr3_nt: TGTGCCAGCAAGGCTAGCGGAGTCTACGAGCAGTACTTC
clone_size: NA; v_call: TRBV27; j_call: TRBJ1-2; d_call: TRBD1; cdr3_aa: CASTLSTGGYYGYTF; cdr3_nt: TGTGCCAGCACCCTTTCGACAGGGGGGTACTATGGCTACACCTTC
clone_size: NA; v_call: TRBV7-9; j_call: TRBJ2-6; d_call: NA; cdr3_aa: CASSSGQYSAVLTF; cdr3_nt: TGTGCCAGCAGCTCTGGACAGTATTCAGCCGTCCTGACTTTC
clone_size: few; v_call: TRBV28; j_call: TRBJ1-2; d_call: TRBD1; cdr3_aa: CASSLPGQGAFGYTF; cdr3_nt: TGTGCCAGCAGTTTACCGGGACAGGGGGCGTTCGGCTACACCTTC
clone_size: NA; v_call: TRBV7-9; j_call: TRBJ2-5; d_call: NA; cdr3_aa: CASSRPAGSQETQYF; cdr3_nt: TGTGCCAGCAGCCGTCCGGCCGGGTCCCAAGAGACCCAGTACTTC
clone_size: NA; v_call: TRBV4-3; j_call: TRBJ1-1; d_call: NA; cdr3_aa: CASSRGRGTEAFF; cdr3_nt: TGCGCCAGCAGCAGGGGGAGGGGGACTGAAGCTTTCTTT
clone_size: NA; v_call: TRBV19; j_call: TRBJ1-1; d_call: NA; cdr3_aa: CASSTPGGGDTEAFF; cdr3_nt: TGTGCCAGTAGTACCCCTGGCGGGGGTGACACTGAAGCTTTCTTT
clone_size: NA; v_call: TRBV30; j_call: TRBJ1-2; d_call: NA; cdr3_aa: CAHYGYGYTF; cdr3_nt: TGTGCCCACTATGGCTATGGCTACACCTTC
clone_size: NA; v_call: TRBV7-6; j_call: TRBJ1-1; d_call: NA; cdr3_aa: CASSLAMRGLGTEAFF; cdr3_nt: TGTGCCAGCAGCTTAGCGATGCGGGGCTTGGGCACTGAAGCTTTCTTT
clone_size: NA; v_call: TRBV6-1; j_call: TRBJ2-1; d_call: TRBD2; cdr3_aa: CASSTGTSDPNEQFF; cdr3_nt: TGTGCCAGCAGCACCGGGACTAGCGACCCCAATGAGCAGTTCTTC
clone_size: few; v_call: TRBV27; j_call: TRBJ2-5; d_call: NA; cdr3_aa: CASSFNTRETQYF; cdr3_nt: TGTGCCAGCAGTTTTAATACTCGGGAGACCCAGTACTTC
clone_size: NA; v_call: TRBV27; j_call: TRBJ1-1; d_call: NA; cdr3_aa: CASSPGDIGSTEAFF; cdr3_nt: TGTGCCAGCAGTCCAGGGGACATCGGTAGTACTGAAGCTTTCTTT
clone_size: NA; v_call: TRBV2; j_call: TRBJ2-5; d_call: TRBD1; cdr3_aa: CASSRQGPGETQYF; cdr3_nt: TGTGCCAGCAGTAGACAGGGGCCAGGGGAGACCCAGTACTTC
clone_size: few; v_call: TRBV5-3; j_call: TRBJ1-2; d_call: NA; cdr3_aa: CARSPAILNEGCDYGYTF; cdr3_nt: TGTGCCAGAAGCCCCGCAATTTTAAATGAGGGCTGTGACTATGGCTACACCTTC
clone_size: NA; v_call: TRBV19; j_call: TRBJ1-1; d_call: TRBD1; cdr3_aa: CASTLGTGYTEAFF; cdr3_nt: TGTGCCAGTACCCTCGGGACAGGGTACACTGAAGCTTTCTTT
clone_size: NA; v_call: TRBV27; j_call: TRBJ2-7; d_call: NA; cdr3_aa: CASSLRQGTPYEQYF; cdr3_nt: TGTGCCAGCAGTTTAAGGCAGGGGACCCCCTACGAGCAGTACTTC
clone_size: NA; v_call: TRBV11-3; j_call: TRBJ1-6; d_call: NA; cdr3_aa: CASSLVQGKDSPLHF; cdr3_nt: TGTGCCAGCAGCTTAGTACAGGGAAAGGACTCACCCCTCCACTTT
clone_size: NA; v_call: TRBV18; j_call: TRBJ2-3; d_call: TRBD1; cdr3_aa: CASSPPGTVTDTQYF; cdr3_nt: TGTGCCAGCTCACCACCCGGGACAGTCACAGATACGCAGTATTTT
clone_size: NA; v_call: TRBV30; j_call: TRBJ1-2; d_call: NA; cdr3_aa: CAWSVRGDGYTF; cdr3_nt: TGTGCCTGGAGTGTACGGGGGGATGGCTACACCTTC
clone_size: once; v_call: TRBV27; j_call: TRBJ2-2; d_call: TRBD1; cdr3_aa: CASSYFIQGNGELFF; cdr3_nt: TGTGCCAGCAGTTACTTCATACAGGGGAACGGGGAGCTGTTTTTT
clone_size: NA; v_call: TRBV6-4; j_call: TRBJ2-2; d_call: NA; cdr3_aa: CASSDRNTGELFF; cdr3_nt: TGTGCCAGCAGTGACCGGAACACCGGGGAGCTGTTTTTT
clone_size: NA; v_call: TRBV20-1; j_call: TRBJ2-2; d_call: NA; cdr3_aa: CSAKHTGELFF; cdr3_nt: TGCAGTGCTAAGCACACCGGGGAGCTGTTTTTT
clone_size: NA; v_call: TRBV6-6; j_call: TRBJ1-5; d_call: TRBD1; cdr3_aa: CATVRTGIDEPQHF; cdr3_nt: TGTGCCACCGTTAGGACAGGGATAGATGAGCCCCAGCATTTT
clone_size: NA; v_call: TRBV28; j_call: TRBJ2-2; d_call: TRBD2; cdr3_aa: CASGAGGVNTGELFF; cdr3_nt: TGTGCCAGCGGAGCGGGAGGGGTTAACACCGGGGAGCTGTTTTTT
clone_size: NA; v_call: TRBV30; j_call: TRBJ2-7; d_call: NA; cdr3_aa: CAWSVAGYEQYF; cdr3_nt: TGTGCCTGGAGTGTAGCTGGCTACGAGCAGTACTTC
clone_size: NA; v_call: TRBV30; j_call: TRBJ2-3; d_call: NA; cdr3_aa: CAWSSSGITDTQYF; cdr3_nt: TGTGCCTGGAGTTCGTCGGGGATCACAGATACGCAGTATTTT
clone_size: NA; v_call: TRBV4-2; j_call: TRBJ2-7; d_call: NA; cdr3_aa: CASSQDGGTVSYEQYF; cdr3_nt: TGTGCCAGCAGCCAAGATGGGGGGACAGTGTCCTACGAGCAGTACTTC
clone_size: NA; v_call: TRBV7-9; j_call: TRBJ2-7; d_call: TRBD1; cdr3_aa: CASSSRWDRVYEQYF; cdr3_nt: TGTGCCAGCAGCTCCCGCTGGGACAGGGTGTACGAGCAGTACTTC
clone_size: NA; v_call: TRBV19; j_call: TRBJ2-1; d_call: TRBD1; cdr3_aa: CASSSRPQGASFNEQFF; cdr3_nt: TGTGCCAGTAGTTCCAGGCCGCAGGGGGCGAGCTTCAATGAGCAGTTCTTC
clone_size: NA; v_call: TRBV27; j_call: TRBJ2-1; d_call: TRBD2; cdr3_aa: CASNLIAGDGDEQFF; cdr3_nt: TGTGCCAGCAACCTGATAGCGGGAGATGGCGATGAGCAGTTCTTC
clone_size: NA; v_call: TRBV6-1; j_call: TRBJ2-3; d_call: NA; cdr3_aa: CASSEQLGSTDTQYF; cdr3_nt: TGTGCCAGCAGTGAACAATTGGGCAGCACAGATACGCAGTATTTT
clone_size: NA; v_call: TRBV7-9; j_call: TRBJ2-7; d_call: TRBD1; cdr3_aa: CASSLAAGTGGKEQYF; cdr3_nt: TGTGCCAGCAGCTTAGCGGCCGGGACAGGGGGCAAAGAGCAGTACTTC
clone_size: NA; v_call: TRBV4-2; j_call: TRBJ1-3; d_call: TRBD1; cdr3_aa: CASSLQTGANSGNTIYF; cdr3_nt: TGTGCCAGCAGCTTACAGACAGGGGCGAACTCTGGAAACACCATATATTTT
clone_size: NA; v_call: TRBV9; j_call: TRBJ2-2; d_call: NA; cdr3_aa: CASCAGNTNTGELFF; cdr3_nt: TGTGCCAGCTGTGCGGGAAATACGAACACCGGGGAGCTGTTTTTT
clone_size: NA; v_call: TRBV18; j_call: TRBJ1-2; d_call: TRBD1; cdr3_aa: CASSFRRDRDSYGYTF; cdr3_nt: TGTGCCAGCTCATTTCGCCGGGACAGGGATTCGTATGGCTACACCTTC
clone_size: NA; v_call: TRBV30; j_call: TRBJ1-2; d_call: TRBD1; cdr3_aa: CAWSVGGTGGHGYTF; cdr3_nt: TGTGCCTGGAGTGTCGGAGGGACAGGGGGCCATGGCTACACCTTC
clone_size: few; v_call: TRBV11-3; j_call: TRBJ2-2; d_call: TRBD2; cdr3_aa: CASSLSREGAGSGELFF; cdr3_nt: TGTGCCAGCAGCTTATCACGGGAGGGAGCAGGTTCCGGGGAGCTGTTTTTT
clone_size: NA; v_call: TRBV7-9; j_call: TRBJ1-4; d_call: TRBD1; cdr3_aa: CASSLATGGEKLFF; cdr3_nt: TGTGCCAGCAGCTTAGCAACAGGGGGTGAAAAACTGTTTTTT
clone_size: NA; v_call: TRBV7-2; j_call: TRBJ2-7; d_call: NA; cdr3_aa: CASSSSSYEQYF; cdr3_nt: TGTGCCAGCAGCTCGAGTAGCTACGAGCAGTACTTC
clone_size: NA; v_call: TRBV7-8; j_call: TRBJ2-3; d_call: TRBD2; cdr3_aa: CASSYSGLAGITDTQYF; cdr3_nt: TGTGCCAGCAGCTACTCAGGACTAGCGGGTATCACAGATACGCAGTATTTT
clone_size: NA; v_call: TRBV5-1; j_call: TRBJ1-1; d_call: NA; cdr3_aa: CASSLAGGGTAEAFF; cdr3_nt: TGCGCCAGCAGCTTGGCCGGGGGGGGGACGGCTGAAGCTTTCTTT
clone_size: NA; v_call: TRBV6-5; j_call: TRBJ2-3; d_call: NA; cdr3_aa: CASSYSNTGSADTQYF; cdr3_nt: TGTGCCAGCAGTTACTCTAATACGGGGTCCGCAGATACGCAGTATTTT